Below, 20 T cell receptor beta chains from the same sample are listed, as sequenced in a study of blood T cell repertoires in COVID-19. Assay used: immunoSEQ multiplex PCR; TCRdb lists only in-frame clones, some missing. This sample has 100,000 to 150,000 clones, with 65% to 90% found just once. The specimen was peripheral blood. The source of these receptors is an elderly man with active or convalescent COVID-19.

CDR3 nucleotides: TGTGCCAGCAGCTTGAAAACTAGCGGGAGAGGGGGGGAGCTGTTTTTT. As protein: CASSLKTSGRGGELFF. V usage is TRBV5-4 and J usage is TRBJ2-2, with 11 bases lining up with TRBD2. The CDR3 sequence is 16 residues long. J gave up 8 bases and V 1 base, and 7 bases lay outside the gene matches. CDR1 SGHNT and CDR2 YYREEE come from the germline V gene (reference sequence).

The chain uses TRBV18 and TRBJ1-1; a possible D gene is TRBD1 (5 bases). In germline, CDR1 is KGHSH, CDR2 LQKENI. The CDR3 is 14 residues long. V lost 2 bases, J lost 5 bases, and 12 bases lay in between. This chain's CDR3 is CASSPEGRGTEAFF. CDR3 in DNA: TGTGCCAGCTCACCAGAGGGGCGGGGGACTGAAGCTTTCTTT. Full variable domain (remainder filled in from reference TRBV18 and TRBJ1-1): NAGVMQNPRHLVRRRGQEARLRCSPMKGHSHVYWYRQLPEEGLKFMVYLQKENIIDESGMPKERFSAEFPKEGPSILRIQQVVRGDSAAYFCASSPEGRGTEAFFGQGTRLTVV.

The V and J genes are TRBV6-4 and TRBJ1-2; no clear D. This CDR3 has 17 amino acids. The V gene's germline CDR1 is MRHNA and CDR2 SNTAGT. With 6 bases removed from V and 7 bases from J, the gap between germline ends came to 27 bases. The DNA for the CDR3 is TGTGCCAGCAGACCTGGGTCCCTAGGCCCCGGAGTGAGTGGCTACACCTTC. Translation: CASRPGSLGPGVSGYTF.

V is TRBV2 and J is TRBJ1-6, with 7 bases that match TRBD1. This CDR3 comprises 15 residues. Germline assignment: CDR1 SNHLY and CDR2 FYNNEI. With V trimmed by 7 bases and J by 10 bases, 13 bases remained unmatched. In nucleotides, the CDR3 is TGTGCCAGCAAAGAATTGGGGACAGTACGGTCACCCCTCCACTTT. Translation gives CASKELGTVRSPLHF.

The V gene is TRBV30, the J gene TRBJ1-1; tentative D call: TRBD1 (6 bases). The ends were cut back, 0 bases at V and 5 bases at J, with 19 bases in the middle. This CDR3 has 16 amino acids. The V gene's germline CDR1 is GTSNPN and CDR2 SVGIG (reference sequence). In DNA form, the CDR3 reads TGTGCCTGGAGTGTACGACGGGGGGCAAGTTTGACTGAAGCTTTCTTT. Its translation: CAWSVRRGASLTEAFF.

The chain recombines TRBV18 with TRBJ1-1; perhaps TRBD1 as D (6 bases). The CDR3 covers 15 residues. Germline CDR1 reads KGHSH; CDR2 reads LQKENI. Trimming stripped 4 bases from V and 1 base from J, with 13 bases between. In DNA, the CDR3 is TGTGCCAGCTCACGCGACTTGACAGGGAACACTGAAGCTTTCTTT. Translation gives CASSRDLTGNTEAFF.

The J gene is TRBJ1-5, the V gene TRBV23-1; D may be TRBD1 (5 bases). TRBV23-1 is recorded as an ORF, its role being uncertain. There are 16 residues in the CDR3. V dropped 4 bases and J dropped 2 bases, with 15 bases sitting between them. The DNA for the CDR3 is TGCGCCAGCAGTCTCAAGAAGGGGAAGGGCAATCAGCCCCAGCATTTT. It yields the protein CASSLKKGKGNQPQHF.

The rearrangement links TRBV7-2 to TRBJ2-7; TRBD1 matches 7 bases. With V trimmed by 1 base and J by 3 bases, 9 bases remained unmatched. This CDR3 is 16 amino acids long. Germline CDR1 is SGHTA and CDR2 is FQGNSA. CDR3 sequence reads: CASSLVGMDRNYEQYF. The CDR3 bases are TGTGCCAGCAGCTTAGTGGGGATGGACAGGAACTACGAGCAGTACTTC.

V gene TRBV7-2 combines with J gene TRBJ2-1; 8 positions match TRBD2. From germline, CDR1 is SGHTA and CDR2 FQGNSA. V was pared by 1 base and J by 6 bases, with 5 bases of the junction left unmatched. The CDR3 length is 15 residues. CDR3 nucleotides: TGTGCCAGCAGCTTAGACAGGCTAGCGGGCAATGAGCAGTTCTTC. This encodes CASSLDRLAGNEQFF.

This clone was detected only a few times. In DNA form, the CDR3 reads TGTGCCAGCAGTCGGGCGGGGCCGGACTACGAGCAGTACTTC. Protein: CASSRAGPDYEQYF. This sequence joins TRBV6-5 and TRBJ2-7; D perhaps matches TRBD2 (6 bases). This CDR3 contains 14 residues. Trimming took off 5 bases at V and 3 bases at J, with 14 bases between the two ends. CDR1 and CDR2 from the germline V gene are MNHEY and SVGAGI.

This clone came up a few times. The CDR3 DNA reads as TGTGCCAGCAGCTTCGGGCTAGCGGCCTCCTACGAGCAGTACTTC. This encodes CASSFGLAASYEQYF. The rearrangement links TRBV5-4 to TRBJ2-7; 7 bases agree with TRBD2. V dropped 2 bases and J dropped 0; count of bases not matched to a gene: 5. Per germline, CDR1 SGHNT and CDR2 YYREEE (reference sequence). The CDR3 is made up of 15 amino acids.

V is TRBV7-3 and J is TRBJ2-2, with a tentative D call TRBD1 (6 bases). CDR3 size: 16 residues. Germline V gene sequence: CDR1 SGHTA, CDR2 FQGTGA. V was trimmed by 5 bases and J by 4 bases, leaving 17 bases between them. The DNA of the CDR3 is TGTGCCAGCAGCCCCCGGACAGCCGCGGGCACCGGGGAGCTGTTTTTT. Translation gives CASSPRTAAGTGELFF. Full variable domain (remainder filled in from reference TRBV7-3 and TRBJ2-2): GAGVSQTPSNKVTEKGKYVELRCDPISGHTALYWYRQSLGQGPEFLIYFQGTGAADDSGLPNDRFFAVRPEGSVSTLKIQRTERGDSAVYLCASSPRTAAGTGELFFGEGSRLTVL.

The chain employs TRBV7-8 and TRBJ1-2; no clear D. The CDR3 runs 14 residues. Germline-derived CDR1 and CDR2 are SGHVS and FQNEAQ. Trimming removed 5 bases from V and 4 bases from J, with 14 bases in between. CDR3 in DNA: TGTGCCAGCAGCCCCGGAGGTTCCCCCTATGGCTACACCTTC. Protein sequence: CASSPGGSPYGYTF.

This clone has just one count. The CDR3 sequence: CASSPQETQYF. In DNA, the CDR3 is TGTGCCAGCAGTCCGCAAGAGACCCAGTACTTC. This sequence joins TRBV12-3 or TRBV12-4 and TRBJ2-5; D unclear. This CDR3 is 11 amino acids long. Trimming stripped 5 bases from V and 2 bases from J, with 3 bases between.

This chain connects TRBV10-3 to TRBJ2-3; the D gene is possibly TRBD1 (5 bases). CDR1 ENHRY and CDR2 SYGVKD come from the germline V gene. The CDR3 runs to 15 residues. Trimming took 4 bases from V and 2 from J, leaving 13 bases between them. The CDR3 nucleotides are TGTGCCATCAGTGGGCGACAGAGTCACACAGATACGCAGTATTTT. This translates into CAISGRQSHTDTQYF.

The chain combines TRBV21-1 with TRBJ2-7; the table's D call TRBD1 went unverified against the DNA. TRBV21-1 is a listed pseudogene. The CDR3 consists of 14 residues. CDR3: CASSCRDRVCEQYF. In nucleotides, the CDR3 is TGTGCCAGCAGCTGCCGGGACAGGGTCTGCGAGCAGTACTTC.

This clone was observed a few times. The chain links TRBV7-2 to TRBJ1-4, with D possibly TRBD1 on 6 matching bases. CDR3 length equals 14 residues. Germline V gives CDR1 SGHTA, CDR2 FQGNSA. V was cut by 5 bases and J by 3 bases, with 10 bases left in between. As DNA, the CDR3 is TGTGCCAGCAGCCAGGGGATATCTAATGAAAAACTGTTTTTT. Its translation is CASSQGISNEKLFF. The whole variable domain, remainder taken from reference TRBV7-2 and TRBJ1-4, is GAGVSQSPSNKVTEKGKDVELRCDPISGHTALYWYRQSLGQGLEFLIYFQGNSAPDKSGLPSDRFSAERTGGSVSTLTIQRTQQEDSAVYLCASSQGISNEKLFFGSGTQLSVL.

The chain combines TRBV6-5 with TRBJ2-1; 7 positions agree with TRBD1. V shed 6 bases and J 2 bases; nucleotides not matched to a gene: 4. The CDR3 totals 14 residues. The germline gives CDR1 MNHEY, CDR2 SVGAGI. CDR3 DNA sequence: TGTGCCAGCAGCCGGGACAGACCCTACAATGAGCAGTTCTTC. It encodes CASSRDRPYNEQFF.

V gene TRBV19 combines with J gene TRBJ2-7; TRBD1 matches 8 bases. J lost 4 bases, V lost 6 bases, and 8 bases had no gene match. CDR1 is LNHDA, CDR2 SQIVND, per germline (reference sequence). The CDR3 runs to 14 residues. CDR3 in amino acids: CASREDRGNYEQYF. CDR3 in DNA: TGTGCCAGTAGGGAAGACAGGGGTAATTACGAGCAGTACTTC.

V usage is TRBV24-1 and J usage is TRBJ2-1, with 10 bases aligning to TRBD1. With 3 bases clipped from V and 4 bases from J, the junction kept 8 bases outside the gene matches. The CDR3 is 17 amino acids. The V gene's germline CDR1 is KGHDR and CDR2 SFDVKD. CDR3 in amino acids: CATSDPRDRGFYNEQFF. In DNA form, the CDR3 reads TGTGCCACCAGTGATCCCCGGGACAGGGGTTTTTACAATGAGCAGTTCTTC.